Each of the 12 T cell receptor beta chains below was sequenced from the same sample in a study of blood T cell repertoires in COVID-19 (dated by TCRdb to about 2020). The library came from the immunoSEQ multiplex PCR assay. TCRdb's version of the immuneACCESS table is confined to in-frame rearrangements and falls short of the full clone set. An unresolved V gene accounts for under half of the shortfall where checked; the remainder is of unknown origin. For this sample the table gives 130,000 to 150,000 clones, of which roughly 80% were detected only once. Of the sample, roughly 3% falls within the top ten clones. Specimen: peripheral blood. These receptor sequences come from a woman in her thirties or forties with active or convalescent COVID-19.

This clone was seen only once. This CDR3 reads CASRVRAGGTEAFF. CDR3 coding DNA: TGTGCCAGCAGGGTTAGGGCCGGGGGGACTGAAGCTTTCTTT. V gene TRBV13 combines with J gene TRBJ1-1; a weak D match, TRBD1 (5 bases). Germline V gene lookup returns CDR1 PRHDT and CDR2 FYEKMQ (reference sequence). The CDR3 runs 14 residues. Between the trimmed V and J ends, which lost 6 bases and 5 bases, there was a span of 16 bases.

The chain has TRBV27 and TRBJ1-4, with D perhaps TRBD1 (6 bases). V shed 3 bases and J shed 6 bases, with 8 bases lying between them. CDR3 length: 13 residues. Germline CDR1 MNHEY, CDR2 SMNVEV (reference sequence). CDR3 loop: CASSFTGYEKLFF. The CDR3 bases are TGTGCCAGCAGTTTTACAGGGTATGAAAAACTGTTTTTT. The full variable domain, with the rest looked up from reference TRBV27 and TRBJ1-4, is EAQVTQNPRYLITVTGKKLTVTCSQNMNHEYMSWYRQDPGLGLRQIYYSMNVEVTDKGDVPEGYKVSRKEKRNFPLILESPSPNQTSLYFCASSFTGYEKLFFGSGTQLSVL.

This chain links TRBV3-1 (or the pseudogene TRBV3-2) with TRBJ2-7; D remains ambiguous. This CDR3 spans 16 amino acids. CDR1 and CDR2 (germline): LGHDT, YNNKEL (reference sequence). Trimming cost V 4 bases and J 6 bases, with 22 bases left between them. The CDR3 region is CASSLGAIPLLLEQYF. The CDR3 coding sequence is TGTGCCAGCAGCCTTGGAGCCATACCTCTCCTCCTCGAGCAGTACTTC.

The chain has TRBV3-1 (or the pseudogene TRBV3-2) and TRBJ2-2, with a weak D call TRBD2 (5 bases). Trimming left V 4 bases short and J 8 bases short, with 17 bases between. This CDR3 has 15 amino acids. Germline V gene data show CDR1 as LGHDT and CDR2 as YNNKEL (reference sequence). The CDR3, as DNA: TGTGCCAGCAGCCTAAGATCCTCACGGGGTGGGGAGCTGTTTTTT. Translating it yields CASSLRSSRGGELFF.

The chain combines TRBV19 with TRBJ1-1; TRBD1 matches 7 bases. Germline assignment: CDR1 LNHDA and CDR2 SQIVND (reference sequence). With V trimmed by 5 bases and J by 1 base, 4 bases remained unmatched. The length of the CDR3 is 14 residues. The CDR3 sequence: CASSSRTGNTEAFF. DNA for the CDR3: TGTGCCAGTAGTTCTCGGACAGGGAACACTGAAGCTTTCTTT.

This chain uses TRBV18 with TRBJ2-1; 10 nucleotides agree with TRBD2. This CDR3 comprises 19 residues. J lost 3 bases, V lost 2 bases, and 13 bases had no gene match. Germline lookup yields CDR1 KGHSH and CDR2 LQKENI. This CDR3 is CASSPLGLAGARSYNEQFF. The CDR3 DNA reads TGTGCCAGCTCACCATTGGGGCTAGCGGGGGCAAGGAGCTACAATGAGCAGTTCTTC.

This clone was picked up one time. The chain joins TRBV12-3 or TRBV12-4 to TRBJ2-4; perhaps TRBD1 as D (5 bases). This CDR3 is 13 amino acids long. Between the trimmed V and J ends, which lost 5 bases and 11 bases, there was a span of 16 bases. As DNA, the CDR3 is TGTGCCAGCAGTCCGTCGACAGTGAAGGTTCAGTACTTC. It encodes CASSPSTVKVQYF.

The chain carries TRBV5-1 and TRBJ2-2; 7 nucleotides match TRBD1. Germline V gene lookup returns CDR1 SGHRS and CDR2 YFSETQ. V was pared by 3 bases and J by 0 bases, with 8 bases of the junction left unmatched. The CDR3 loop spans 17 amino acids. As DNA, the CDR3 is TGCGCCAGCAGCTCAGGAGCGACAGGGCCGAACACCGGGGAGCTGTTTTTT. Amino acids: CASSSGATGPNTGELFF.

Worth noting for this clone: Other DNA sequences in the sample encode the same CDR3. The chain uses TRBV10-3 and TRBJ1-1; TRBD1 aligns across 7 bases. Germline CDR1 reads ENHRY; CDR2 reads SYGVKD. The V segment lost 6 bases and the J segment 1 base; nucleotides outside the gene matches: 5. The CDR3 has 14 amino acids. The CDR3 loop is CAISRQGRNTEAFF. CDR3 DNA sequence: TGTGCCATCAGCCGACAGGGACGGAACACTGAAGCTTTCTTT.

A single count supports this clone. This chain uses TRBV7-9 with TRBJ2-7, with 7 positions matching TRBD2. Germline loops: CDR1 SEHNR, CDR2 FQNEAQ (reference sequence). Unmatched junction bases numbered 8, after V lost 0 bases and J lost 3 bases. The CDR3 contains 16 residues. DNA for the CDR3: TGTGCCAGCAGCTTAGCAGGATGGCGGGAGAGCTACGAGCAGTACTTC. This translates into CASSLAGWRESYEQYF. The whole variable domain, filled in from reference TRBV7-9 and TRBJ2-7, reads DTGVSQNPRHKITKRGQNVTFRCDPISEHNRLYWYRQTLGQGPEFLTYFQNEAQLEKSRLLSDRFSAERPKGSFSTLEIQRTEQGDSAMYLCASSLAGWRESYEQYFGPGTRLTVT.

J is TRBJ1-5 and V is TRBV18; D is unresolved. CDR1 KGHSH and CDR2 LQKENI come from the germline V gene. The germline V and J ends were trimmed by 10 bases and 1 base, with 14 bases remaining between them. The CDR3 runs 14 residues. The CDR3: CATRQTESNQPQHF. The CDR3 DNA reads TGTGCCACCCGTCAGACTGAAAGCAATCAGCCCCAGCATTTT.

The rearrangement links TRBV19 to TRBJ1-1; D might be TRBD1 (6 bases). Trimming stripped 5 bases from V and 3 bases from J, with 13 bases between. Germline V gene sequence: CDR1 LNHDA, CDR2 SQIVND (reference sequence). The CDR3 is made up of 14 amino acids. The CDR3 DNA reads TGTGCCAGTAGTGCCTACAGGGACGACACTGAAGCTTTCTTT. Its protein is CASSAYRDDTEAFF. Full variable domain (outside the CDR3, taken from reference TRBV19 and TRBJ1-1): DGGITQSPKYLFRKEGQNVTLSCEQNLNHDAMYWYRQDPGQGLRLIYYSQIVNDFQKGDIAEGYSVSREKKESFPLTVTSAQKNPTAFYLCASSAYRDDTEAFFGQGTRLTVV.